Below, 26 T cell receptor beta chains from the same sample are listed, as sequenced in a study of CD8+CD57+ T cells in acquired aplastic anemia. Genomic DNA was employed as the template in profiling TCR beta VDJ and CDR3. One entry per CDR3 protein results from TCRdb running MiXCR on the reads. The repertoire consists of about 160,000 distinct CDR3 sequences, with roughly half occurring once and the leading ten covering 3.2%. Those patients picked for sequencing had displayed CD8+CD57+ cell expansion on flow cytometry. The specimen sequenced was sorted CD4+, CD8+, or CD8+CD57+ T cells (not recorded which) from PBMCs. The receptor set was obtained from a human donor with aplastic anemia.

This chain connects TRBV6-4 to TRBJ1-1; D gene unclear. Germline CDR1 reads MRHNA; CDR2 reads SNTAGT. Trimming left V 9 bases short and J 1 base short, with 9 bases between. The CDR3 runs 12 residues. CDR3 nucleotide sequence: TGTGCCAGTAAAGACCCGAACACTGAAGCTTTCTTT. The encoded protein is CASKDPNTEAFF.

This clonotype was seen at least ten times. The genes are TRBV20-1 and TRBJ1-2, with D possibly matching TRBD1 (6 bases). Trimming cost V 0 bases and J 4 bases, with 15 bases left between them. CDR1 DFQATT and CDR2 SNEGSKA come from the germline V gene (reference sequence). This CDR3 is built from 15 residues. The chain's CDR3 is CSAREPGGLIYGYTF. The DNA for the CDR3 is TGCAGTGCTAGAGAGCCGGGGGGGCTAATCTATGGCTACACCTTC.

The V and J genes are TRBV24-1 and TRBJ1-3; 7 bases line up with TRBD1. This CDR3 is 16 amino acids long. The ends lost 7 bases at V and 0 bases at J; junction bases unmatched: 8. Germline V CDR1 and CDR2: KGHDR, SFDVKD. CDR3 in DNA: TGTGCCACCAGCTCCGGGACAGACTCCTCTGGAAACACCATATATTTT. Protein: CATSSGTDSSGNTIYF.

There are many counts of this clonotype. This rearrangement joins TRBV12-3 or TRBV12-4 to TRBJ2-3; D is ambiguous. This CDR3 comprises 15 residues. The V and J ends lost 4 bases and 2 bases respectively, with 13 bases between them. CDR3 region: CASSSRSQTTDTQYF. The CDR3 nucleotides are TGTGCCAGCAGTTCTCGTTCCCAGACCACAGATACGCAGTATTTT.

A word on this clonotype: This sequence may be a read error, since a much larger clone differs from it by one base. The V and J genes are TRBV12-3 or TRBV12-4 and TRBJ1-1; D possibly corresponds to TRBD1 (6 bases). This CDR3 is 15 amino acids long. The ends were cut back, 5 bases at V and 5 bases at J, with 18 bases in the middle. CDR3 sequence reads: CASSLWGGARTEAFF. DNA for the CDR3: TGTGCCAGCAGTCTTTGGGGGGGGGCCAGAACTGAAGCTTTCTTT.

This clonotype occurred many times. The chain uses TRBV10-3 and TRBJ2-2; TRBD2 is a possible D gene (6 bases). Looked up from germline, CDR1 is ENHRY and CDR2 is SYGVKD. The CDR3 runs 13 residues. V was clipped by 6 bases and J by 6 bases, with 11 bases between them. CDR3 in amino acids: CAIRKTSPGELFF. DNA of the CDR3: TGTGCCATCAGGAAGACTAGTCCCGGGGAGCTGTTTTTT.

The V and J genes are TRBV2 and TRBJ2-3; D remains ambiguous. The CDR3 is 16 residues long. The ends were cut back, 6 bases at V and 0 bases at J, with 16 bases in the middle. Germline lookup yields CDR1 SNHLY and CDR2 FYNNEI. This chain's CDR3 is CASRGFGGLSTDTQYF. The DNA of the CDR3 is TGTGCCAGCAGGGGGTTTGGCGGCTTAAGCACAGATACGCAGTATTTT.

This clonotype was seen at least ten times. An end of the junction does not agree with germline; a read error may underlie this. V usage is TRBV10-3 and J usage is TRBJ1-4; perhaps TRBD1 as D (6 bases). CDR1 and CDR2 from the germline V gene are ENHRY and SYGVKD. This CDR3 has 15 amino acids. CDR3 coding DNA: TGTGCCAGCAGTCTCCCGACAGGAGGGTCTGAAAAACTGTTTTTT. It codes for CASSLPTGGSEKLFF.

In this sample, this clonotype is medium-sized. The J gene is TRBJ1-1, the V gene TRBV5-1, with 7 bases matching TRBD1. The CDR3 is 14 residues long. With 0 bases clipped from V and 4 bases from J, the junction kept 3 bases outside the gene matches. CDR1 is SGHRS and CDR2 is YFSETQ in the germline V gene. The DNA of the CDR3 is TGCGCCAGCAGCTTGGGACAGGGAAGCACTGAAGCTTTCTTT. Amino acids: CASSLGQGSTEAFF.

This clonotype has a count of ten or more. This rearrangement joins TRBV19 to TRBJ2-2; D gene uncertain. Germline V CDR1 and CDR2: LNHDA, SQIVND (reference sequence). The CDR3 contains 16 residues. Between the trimmed V and J ends, which lost 6 bases and 4 bases, there was a span of 18 bases. The CDR3 loop reads CASRTRLDSFTGELFF. The CDR3 DNA sequence: TGTGCCAGTAGGACGCGACTCGACTCCTTCACCGGGGAGCTGTTTTTT.

This clonotype came up many times. The CDR3 loop reads CASSTGLAGPSTDTQYF. CDR3 DNA: TGCGCCAGCAGCACGGGACTAGCGGGCCCTAGCACAGATACGCAGTATTTT. This chain uses TRBV5-1 with TRBJ2-3, with 12 bases identical to TRBD2. After removal of 4 bases from V and 0 bases from J, the junction contained 6 bases not matched to a gene. The CDR3 contains 17 residues. Per the germline V gene, CDR1 is SGHRS and CDR2 is YFSETQ.

There are many counts of this clonotype. The rearrangement links TRBV7-3 to TRBJ2-5, with 7 bases identical to TRBD1. Unmatched junction bases numbered 6, after V lost 0 bases and J lost 5 bases. This CDR3 region has 15 residues. Germline-derived CDR1 and CDR2 are SGHTA and FQGTGA. This CDR3 is CASSLTGGAGETQYF. DNA for the CDR3: TGTGCCAGCAGCTTAACAGGGGGCGCTGGGGAGACCCAGTACTTC.

This clonotype was seen at least ten times. This CDR3 is CSVTGPHTDTQYF. DNA for the CDR3: TGCAGCGTTACCGGGCCCCACACAGATACGCAGTATTTT. V usage is TRBV29-1 and J usage is TRBJ2-3, with D hard to call. V was cut by 5 bases and J by 2 bases, with 11 bases left in between. The CDR3 spans 13 residues. Germline loops: CDR1 SQVTM, CDR2 ANQGSEA.

In its sample, this clonotype was seen many times. The V call is TRBV7-2, the J call TRBJ2-1, with D unresolved. CDR1 and CDR2 from the germline V gene are SGHTA and FQGNSA. V dropped 4 bases and J dropped 10 bases, with 11 bases sitting between them. The CDR3 is made up of 12 amino acids. The CDR3 spells CASSWNFGEQFF. The DNA of the CDR3 is TGTGCCAGCAGCTGGAACTTTGGAGAGCAGTTCTTC.

This clonotype was detected many times. The J gene is TRBJ2-2, the V gene TRBV5-4; D unresolved. The germline V gene has CDR1 SGHNT and CDR2 YYREEE (reference sequence). Trimming shortened V by 2 bases and J by 5 bases, and 7 bases separated the two germline ends. The CDR3 contains 13 residues. As DNA, the CDR3 is TGTGCCAGCAGCTTACAAGGAACCGGGGAGCTGTTTTTT. It yields the protein CASSLQGTGELFF.

This clonotype was counted at least ten times. This chain links TRBV19 with TRBJ1-1; D is possibly TRBD1 (5 bases). The V end was cut by 4 bases, the J end by 3 bases, with 18 bases between. The germline V gene encodes CDR1 LNHDA and CDR2 SQIVND (reference sequence). This CDR3 spans 16 amino acids. CDR3 protein: CASSNPGRGLYTEAFF. In DNA, the CDR3 is TGTGCCAGTAGTAACCCGGGTCGGGGGTTGTACACTGAAGCTTTCTTT.

This clonotype was counted at least ten times. The gene calls are TRBV20-1 and TRBJ2-5; 11 nucleotides agree with TRBD2. CDR3 length: 15 residues. Germline V lookup: CDR1 DFQATT, CDR2 SNEGSKA (reference sequence). Trimming cost V 6 bases and J 2 bases; bases outside gene matches: 8. The CDR3, as DNA: TGCAGTGCGGGAGGGGGGACTAGCGGTCAAGAGACCCAGTACTTC. This translates into CSAGGGTSGQETQYF.

The chain has TRBV4-3 and TRBJ2-3; D may be TRBD1 (6 bases). This CDR3 comprises 14 residues. V lost 2 bases and J 2 bases, leaving 8 bases between the germline ends. Germline CDR1 reads LGHNA; CDR2 reads YSLEER. CDR3 DNA sequence: TGCGCCAGCAGCCAATGGGGGCCCACAGATACGCAGTATTTT. Translating it yields CASSQWGPTDTQYF.

The chain joins TRBV20-1 to TRBJ1-5, with a possible D match to TRBD1 (6 bases). V dropped 6 bases and J dropped 0 bases, with 12 bases sitting between them. The CDR3 runs 14 residues. In germline, CDR1 is DFQATT, CDR2 SNEGSKA (reference sequence). This CDR3 reads CSAGAGDSNQPQHF. DNA of the CDR3: TGCAGTGCGGGGGCAGGGGATAGCAATCAGCCCCAGCATTTT.

This clonotype was recorded many times. The rearrangement links TRBV5-1 to TRBJ2-5; 8 nucleotides align to TRBD2. V shed 4 bases, J shed 5 bases, and the junction held 10 bases outside the gene matches. The CDR3 consists of 15 residues. From germline, CDR1 is SGHRS and CDR2 YFSETQ. In DNA form, the CDR3 reads TGCGCCAGCAGCCGGGGGGGACTACCACGGGAGACCCAGTACTTC. Its translation: CASSRGGLPRETQYF.

This clonotype was seen only a few times. The J gene is TRBJ2-7, the V gene TRBV7-8; D is uncertain. In germline, CDR1 is SGHVS, CDR2 FQNEAQ. This CDR3 contains 11 residues. Trimming left V 3 bases short and J 5 bases short, with 5 bases between. The CDR3 here is CASSFANEQYF. The CDR3 nucleotides are TGTGCCAGCAGCTTTGCAAACGAGCAGTACTTC. Supplemented by reference TRBV7-8 and TRBJ2-7, the full variable domain reads GAGVSQSPRYKVAKRGQDVALRCDPISGHVSLFWYQQALGQGPEFLTYFQNEAQLDKSGLPSDRFFAERPEGSVSTLKIQRTQQEDSAVYLCASSFANEQYFGPGTRLTVT.

This sequence joins TRBV24-1 and TRBJ2-7; 10 bases map to TRBD1. CDR3 size: 16 residues. Per germline, CDR1 KGHDR and CDR2 SFDVKD. The CDR3 DNA follows: TGTGCCACGAGTGCTGGGGTTGACAGGGGGCCTGACGAGCGGTACGTC. This gives the protein CATSAGVDRGPDERYV.

V is TRBV10-1 and J is TRBJ1-1; D ambiguous. There are 10 residues in the CDR3. V was clipped by 6 bases and J by 3 bases, with 2 bases between them. Germline V lookup: CDR1 WNHNN, CDR2 SYGVQD (reference sequence). In DNA form, the CDR3 reads TGCGCCAGCAGAGACACTGAAGCTTTCTTT. Translating gives CASRDTEAFF.

Details on this clonotype: Given a much more abundant clone one base away, this may be a read error. The chain combines TRBV6-1 with TRBJ2-2; TRBD1 might be the D (6 bases). From germline, CDR1 is MNHNS and CDR2 SASEGT. The CDR3 has 14 residues. The CDR3 coding sequence is TGTGCCAGCACCGACACAGGGCACGCCGGGGAGCTGCTTTTT. Its translation is CASTDTGHAGELLF.

This clonotype appeared once. This chain connects TRBV15 to TRBJ2-1; D possibly matches TRBD1 or TRBD2 (6 bases each). V lost 11 bases and J 4 bases, leaving 12 bases between the germline ends. The CDR3 sequence is 12 residues long. In germline, CDR1 is LNHNV, CDR2 YYDKDF (reference sequence). The CDR3 bases are TGTGCCGGGGGGCGGAGATACAATGAGCAGTTCTTC. Translated, it gives CAGGRRYNEQFF.

This clonotype was found many times. V gene TRBV12-3 or TRBV12-4 combines with J gene TRBJ1-5; TRBD1 is a possible D gene (6 bases). The germline V and J ends were trimmed by 6 bases and 6 bases, with 12 bases remaining between them. The CDR3 has 13 residues. The CDR3 here is CASSRGDRQPQHF. The CDR3 bases are TGTGCCAGCAGCAGGGGTGATCGTCAGCCCCAGCATTTT.